Detailed here is one T cell receptor beta chain. The antigen it binds to is not known. No base-level quality is on record; no much larger clone is a single base apart. The sample belongs to a study of T cell changes during pregnancy in multiple sclerosis (dated by TCRdb to between 2017 and 2020). Looking at the study overall: In women with multiple sclerosis, the researchers looked at how the T cell repertoire shifted as pregnancy progressed.

Spanning cysteine to phenylalanine, the CDR3 consists of 14 amino acids. The CDR3 DNA has 42 bases and is translated from base 1. CDR1 and CDR2 are drawn from the germline V gene: LGHNA, YSLEER. Germline trimming: 3 bases from V, 2 bases from J; junction bases outside gene matches: 1. Library creation used the immunoSEQ multiplex PCR assay. TCRdb took over this immuneACCESS table, retaining in-frame rearrangements with V and J assigned. Such tables are incomplete; in checked studies, under half of the missing clones stem from an unresolved V gene, and the remainder is unexplained. The sample yields about 40,000 clones; 70% to 90% were counted once. The biggest ten clones account for about 0.57% of the sample.

The sample consisted of CD4+ T cells from peripheral blood mononuclear cells, taken before pregnancy. This clonotype was sampled from a female donor with multiple sclerosis, enrolled in a pregnancy study. Here the chain combines TRBV4-3 and TRBJ1-5, and 7 bases in between align with TRBD1. The CDR3 protein is CASSHDRGNQPQHF. Here is the DNA: TGCGCCAGCAGCCACGACAGGGGCAATCAGCCCCAGCATTTT.